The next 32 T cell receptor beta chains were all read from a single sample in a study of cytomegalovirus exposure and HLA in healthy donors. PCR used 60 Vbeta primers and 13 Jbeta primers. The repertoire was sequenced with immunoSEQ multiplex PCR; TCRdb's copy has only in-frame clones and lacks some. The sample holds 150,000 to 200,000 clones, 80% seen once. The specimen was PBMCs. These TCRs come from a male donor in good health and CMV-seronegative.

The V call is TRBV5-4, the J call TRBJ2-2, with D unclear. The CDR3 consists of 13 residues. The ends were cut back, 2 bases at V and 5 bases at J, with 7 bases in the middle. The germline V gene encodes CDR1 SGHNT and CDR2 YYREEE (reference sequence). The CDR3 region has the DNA TGTGCCAGCAGCTTCCCTGTGACCGGGGAGCTGTTTTTT. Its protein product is CASSFPVTGELFF.

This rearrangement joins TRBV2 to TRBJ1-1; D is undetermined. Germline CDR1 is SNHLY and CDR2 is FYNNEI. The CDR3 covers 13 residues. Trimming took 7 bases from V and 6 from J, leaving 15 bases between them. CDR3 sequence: CASNADLGSEAFF. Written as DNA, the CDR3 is TGTGCCAGCAATGCAGATTTGGGCTCTGAAGCTTTCTTT.

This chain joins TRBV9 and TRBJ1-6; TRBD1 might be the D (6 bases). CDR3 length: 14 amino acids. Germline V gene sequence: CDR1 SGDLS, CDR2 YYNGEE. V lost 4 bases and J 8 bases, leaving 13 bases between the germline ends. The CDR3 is CASSLDRLDSPLHF. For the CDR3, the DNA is TGTGCCAGCAGCTTAGACAGGCTCGATTCACCCCTCCACTTT.

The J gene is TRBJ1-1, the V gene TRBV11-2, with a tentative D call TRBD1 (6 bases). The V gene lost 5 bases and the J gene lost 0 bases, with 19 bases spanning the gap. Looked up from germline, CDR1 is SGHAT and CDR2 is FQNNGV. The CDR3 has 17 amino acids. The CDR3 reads CASSKRVGANMNTEAFF. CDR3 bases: TGTGCCAGCAGCAAGCGAGTGGGGGCGAACATGAACACTGAAGCTTTCTTT.

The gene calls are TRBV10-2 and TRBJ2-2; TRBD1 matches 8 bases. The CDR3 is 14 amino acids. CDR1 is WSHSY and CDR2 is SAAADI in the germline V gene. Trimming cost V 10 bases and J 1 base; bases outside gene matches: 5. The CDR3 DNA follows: TGCGCCACCTCCGGGACAGGGAACACCGGGGAGCTGTTTTTT. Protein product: CATSGTGNTGELFF.

Written as DNA, the CDR3 is TGCGCCAGCAGCTTGGCGGCGGGCTTTACGCAGTATTTT. Translation: CASSLAAGFTQYF. V is TRBV5-1 and J is TRBJ2-3, with a possible D match to TRBD2 (5 bases). Per the germline V gene, CDR1 is SGHRS and CDR2 is YFSETQ. The CDR3 is made up of 13 amino acids. With 0 bases removed from V and 8 bases from J, the gap between germline ends came to 10 bases.

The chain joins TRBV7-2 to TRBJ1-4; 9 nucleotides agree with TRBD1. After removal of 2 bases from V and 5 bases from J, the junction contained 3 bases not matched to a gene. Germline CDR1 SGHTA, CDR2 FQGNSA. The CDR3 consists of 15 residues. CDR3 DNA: TGTGCCAGCAGCTTAACTGGGACAGGGAATGAAAAACTGTTTTTT. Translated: CASSLTGTGNEKLFF.

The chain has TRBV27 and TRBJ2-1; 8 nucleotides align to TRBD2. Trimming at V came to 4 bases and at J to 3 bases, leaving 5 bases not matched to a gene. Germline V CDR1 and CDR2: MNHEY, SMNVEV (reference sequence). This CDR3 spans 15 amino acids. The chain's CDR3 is CASSWVTSGYNEQFF. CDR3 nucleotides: TGTGCCAGCAGTTGGGTAACTAGCGGCTACAATGAGCAGTTCTTC.

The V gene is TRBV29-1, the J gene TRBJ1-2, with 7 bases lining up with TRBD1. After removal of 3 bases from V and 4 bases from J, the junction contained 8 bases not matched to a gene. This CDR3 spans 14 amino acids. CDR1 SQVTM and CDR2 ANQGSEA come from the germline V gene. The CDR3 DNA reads TGCAGCGTTGAGGAGACAGGGTCCTCCTATGGCTACACCTTC. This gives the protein CSVEETGSSYGYTF.

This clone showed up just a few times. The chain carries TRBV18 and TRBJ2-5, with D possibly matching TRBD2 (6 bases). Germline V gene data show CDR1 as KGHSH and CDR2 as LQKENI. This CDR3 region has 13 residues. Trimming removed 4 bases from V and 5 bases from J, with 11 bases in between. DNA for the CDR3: TGTGCCAGCTCACGGCGGGGCGGGGAGACCCAGTACTTC. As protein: CASSRRGGETQYF. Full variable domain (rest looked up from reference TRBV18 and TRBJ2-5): NAGVMQNPRHLVRRRGQEARLRCSPMKGHSHVYWYRQLPEEGLKFMVYLQKENIIDESGMPKERFSAEFPKEGPSILRIQQVVRGDSAAYFCASSRRGGETQYFGPGTRLLVL.

CDR3 coding DNA: TGTGCCAGCAGCTCCTTAGCGGGGCCCGCCTACGAGCAGTACTTC. The encoded protein is CASSSLAGPAYEQYF. V gene TRBV7-9 combines with J gene TRBJ2-7, with TRBD2 matching 8 bases. The junction had 7 bases not matched to a gene; V was cut back by 4 bases and J by 2 bases. Germline assignment: CDR1 SEHNR and CDR2 FQNEAQ (reference sequence). The CDR3 consists of 15 residues.

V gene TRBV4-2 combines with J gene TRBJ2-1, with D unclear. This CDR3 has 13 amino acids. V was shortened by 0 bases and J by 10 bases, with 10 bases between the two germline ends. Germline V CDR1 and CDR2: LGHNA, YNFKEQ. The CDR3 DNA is TGTGCCAGCAGCCAAGAGGGTCGACAAGAGCAGTTCTTC. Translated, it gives CASSQEGRQEQFF.

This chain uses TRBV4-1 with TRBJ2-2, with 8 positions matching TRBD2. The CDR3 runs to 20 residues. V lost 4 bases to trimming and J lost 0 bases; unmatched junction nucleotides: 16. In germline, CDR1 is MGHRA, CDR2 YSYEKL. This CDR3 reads CASSPRGRTSNSANTGELFF. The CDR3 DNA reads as TGCGCCAGCAGCCCCAGGGGTCGGACTAGCAATAGCGCGAACACCGGGGAGCTGTTTTTT.

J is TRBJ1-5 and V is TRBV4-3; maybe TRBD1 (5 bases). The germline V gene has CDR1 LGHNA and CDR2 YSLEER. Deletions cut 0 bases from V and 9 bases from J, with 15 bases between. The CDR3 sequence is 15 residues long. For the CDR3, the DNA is TGCGCCAGCAGCCAAGATGTGCAGGGATCTTGGCCCCAGCATTTT. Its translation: CASSQDVQGSWPQHF.

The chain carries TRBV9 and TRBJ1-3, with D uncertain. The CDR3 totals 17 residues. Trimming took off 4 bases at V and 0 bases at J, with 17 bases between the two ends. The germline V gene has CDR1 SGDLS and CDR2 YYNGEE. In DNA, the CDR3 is TGTGCCAGCAGCCCCCAGGTGGGTGGGAGCTCTGGAAACACCATATATTTT. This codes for CASSPQVGGSSGNTIYF.

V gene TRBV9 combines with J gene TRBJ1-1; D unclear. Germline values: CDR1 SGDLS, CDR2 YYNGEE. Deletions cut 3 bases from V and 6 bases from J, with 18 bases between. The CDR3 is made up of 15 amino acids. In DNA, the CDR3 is TGTGCCAGCAGCGACACGGCGGGGATCGGCTCTGAAGCTTTCTTT. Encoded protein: CASSDTAGIGSEAFF.

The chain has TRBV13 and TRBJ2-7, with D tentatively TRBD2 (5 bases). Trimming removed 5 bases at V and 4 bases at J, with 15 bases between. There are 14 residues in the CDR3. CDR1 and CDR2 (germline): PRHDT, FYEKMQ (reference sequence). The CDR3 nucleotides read TGTGCCAGCAGCCAGAGCGGAGGTACGTACGAGCAGTACTTC. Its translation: CASSQSGGTYEQYF.

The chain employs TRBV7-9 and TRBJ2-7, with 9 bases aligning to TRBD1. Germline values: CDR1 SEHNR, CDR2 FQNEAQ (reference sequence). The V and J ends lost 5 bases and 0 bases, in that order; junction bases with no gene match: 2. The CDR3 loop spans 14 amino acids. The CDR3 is CASSRTGDSYEQYF. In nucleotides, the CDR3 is TGTGCCAGCAGCCGGACAGGGGACTCCTACGAGCAGTACTTC.

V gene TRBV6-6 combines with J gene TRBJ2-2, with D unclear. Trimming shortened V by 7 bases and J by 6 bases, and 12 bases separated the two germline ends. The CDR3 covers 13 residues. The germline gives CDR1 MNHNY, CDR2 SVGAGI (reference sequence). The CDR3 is CASTPFRSGELFF. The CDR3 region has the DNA TGTGCCAGCACCCCGTTCAGGTCCGGGGAGCTGTTTTTT.

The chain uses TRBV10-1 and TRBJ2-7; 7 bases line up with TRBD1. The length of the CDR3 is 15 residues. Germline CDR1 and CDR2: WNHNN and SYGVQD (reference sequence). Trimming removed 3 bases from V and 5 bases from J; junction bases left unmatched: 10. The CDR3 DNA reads TGCGCCAGCAGTGAATCCAGGACAGGAAAGGACGAGCAGTACTTC. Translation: CASSESRTGKDEQYF.

The CDR3 sequence: CASSQGDRGIIGELFF. For the CDR3, the DNA is TGCGCCAGCAGCCAAGGCGACAGGGGGATAATCGGGGAGCTGTTTTTT. The gene calls are TRBV4-1 and TRBJ2-2; TRBD1 agrees at 9 bases. Germline trimming cut 1 base from V and 7 bases from J; bases unmatched to any gene: 7. The CDR3 sequence is 16 residues long. Germline V lookup: CDR1 MGHRA, CDR2 YSYEKL.

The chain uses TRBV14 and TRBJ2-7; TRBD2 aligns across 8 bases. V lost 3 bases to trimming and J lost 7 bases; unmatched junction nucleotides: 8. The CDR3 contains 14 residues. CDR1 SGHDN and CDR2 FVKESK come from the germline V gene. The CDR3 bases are TGTGCCAGCAGCCACCCGGGGGGGGCGAGGGAGCAGTACTTC. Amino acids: CASSHPGGAREQYF.

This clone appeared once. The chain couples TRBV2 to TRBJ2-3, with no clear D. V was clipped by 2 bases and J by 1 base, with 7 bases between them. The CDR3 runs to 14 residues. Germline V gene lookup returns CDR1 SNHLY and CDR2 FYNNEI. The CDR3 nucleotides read TGTGCCAGCAGTGAAAAGGCGGGCACAGATACGCAGTATTTT. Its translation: CASSEKAGTDTQYF.

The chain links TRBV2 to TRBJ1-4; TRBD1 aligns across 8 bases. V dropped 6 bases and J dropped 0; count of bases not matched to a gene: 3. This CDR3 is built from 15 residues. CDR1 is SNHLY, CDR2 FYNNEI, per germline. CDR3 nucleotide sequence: TGTGCCAGCAGCTCGGGACAGGCAACTAATGAAAAACTGTTTTTT. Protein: CASSSGQATNEKLFF.

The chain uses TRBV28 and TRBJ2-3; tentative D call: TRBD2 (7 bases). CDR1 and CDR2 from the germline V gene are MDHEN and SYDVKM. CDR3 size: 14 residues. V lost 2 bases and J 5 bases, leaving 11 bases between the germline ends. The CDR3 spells CASSLGGGRDTQYF. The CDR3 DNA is TGTGCCAGCAGTTTAGGCGGGGGCCGAGATACGCAGTATTTT.

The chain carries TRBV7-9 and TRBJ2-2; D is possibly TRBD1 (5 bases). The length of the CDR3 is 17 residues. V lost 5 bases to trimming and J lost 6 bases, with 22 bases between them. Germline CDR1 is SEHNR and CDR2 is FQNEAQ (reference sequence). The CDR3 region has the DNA TGTGCCAGCAGCCCACCATTCAGGGAAAGGAATGCCGGGGAGCTGTTTTTT. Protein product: CASSPPFRERNAGELFF. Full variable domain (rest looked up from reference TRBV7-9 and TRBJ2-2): DTGVSQNPRHKITKRGQNVTFRCDPISEHNRLYWYRQTLGQGPEFLTYFQNEAQLEKSRLLSDRFSAERPKGSFSTLEIQRTEQGDSAMYLCASSPPFRERNAGELFFGEGSRLTVL.

CDR3 amino acids: CASSARGRTEAFF. CDR3 coding DNA: TGTGCCAGCAGCGCCAGGGGGCGGACTGAAGCTTTCTTT. The chain links TRBV9 to TRBJ1-1, with 8 positions matching TRBD1. The CDR3 is 13 amino acids. The germline V gene has CDR1 SGDLS and CDR2 YYNGEE. Trimming removed 3 bases from V and 5 bases from J; junction bases left unmatched: 3.

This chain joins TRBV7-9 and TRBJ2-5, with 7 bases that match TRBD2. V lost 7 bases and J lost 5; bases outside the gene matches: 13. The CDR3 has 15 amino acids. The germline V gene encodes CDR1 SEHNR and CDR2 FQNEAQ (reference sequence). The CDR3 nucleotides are TGTGCCAGCACCGAATCGGGGAGGGGAGGCGAGACCCAGTACTTC. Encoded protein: CASTESGRGGETQYF.

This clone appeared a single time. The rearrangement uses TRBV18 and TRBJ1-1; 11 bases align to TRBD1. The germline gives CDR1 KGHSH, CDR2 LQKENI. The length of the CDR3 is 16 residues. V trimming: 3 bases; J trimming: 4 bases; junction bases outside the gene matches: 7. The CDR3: CASSPQGTGGGTEAFF. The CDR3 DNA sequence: TGTGCCAGCTCACCCCAAGGGACAGGGGGAGGCACTGAAGCTTTCTTT.

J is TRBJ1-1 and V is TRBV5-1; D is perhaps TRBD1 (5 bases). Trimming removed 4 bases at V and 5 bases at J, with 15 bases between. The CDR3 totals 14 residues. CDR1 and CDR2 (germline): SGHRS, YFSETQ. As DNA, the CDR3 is TGCGCCAGCAGCCAAGAATGGGGGAGGACTGAAGCTTTCTTT. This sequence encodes CASSQEWGRTEAFF.

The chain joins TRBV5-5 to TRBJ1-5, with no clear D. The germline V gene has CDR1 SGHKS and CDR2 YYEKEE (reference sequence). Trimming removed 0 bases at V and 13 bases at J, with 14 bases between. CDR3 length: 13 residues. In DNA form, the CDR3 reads TGTGCCAGCAGCTTGGCGACACTCGAAACACAGCATTTT. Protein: CASSLATLETQHF.

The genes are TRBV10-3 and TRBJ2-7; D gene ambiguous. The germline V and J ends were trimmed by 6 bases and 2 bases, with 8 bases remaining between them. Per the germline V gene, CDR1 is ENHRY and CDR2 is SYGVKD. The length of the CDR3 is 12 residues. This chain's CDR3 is CAISLTPYEQYF. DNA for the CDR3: TGTGCCATCAGCCTGACACCCTACGAGCAGTACTTC.